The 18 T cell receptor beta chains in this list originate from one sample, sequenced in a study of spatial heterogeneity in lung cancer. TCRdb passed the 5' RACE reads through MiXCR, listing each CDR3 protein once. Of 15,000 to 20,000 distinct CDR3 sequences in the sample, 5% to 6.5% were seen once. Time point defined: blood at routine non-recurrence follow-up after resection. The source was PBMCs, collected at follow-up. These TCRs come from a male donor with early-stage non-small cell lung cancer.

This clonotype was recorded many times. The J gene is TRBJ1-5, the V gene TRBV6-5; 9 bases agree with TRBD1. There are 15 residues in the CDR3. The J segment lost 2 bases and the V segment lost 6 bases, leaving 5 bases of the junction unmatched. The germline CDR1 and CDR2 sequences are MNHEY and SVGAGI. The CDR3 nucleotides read TGTGCCAGCAGCCACCGGGACAGGGGCAATCAGCCCCAGCATTTT. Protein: CASSHRDRGNQPQHF.

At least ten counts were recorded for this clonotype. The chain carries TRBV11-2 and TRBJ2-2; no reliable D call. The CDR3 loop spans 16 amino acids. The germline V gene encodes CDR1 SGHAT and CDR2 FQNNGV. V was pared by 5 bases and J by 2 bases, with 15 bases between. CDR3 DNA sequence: TGTGCCAGCAGCCTGAAACGGACCCACAACACCGGGGAGCTGTTTTTT. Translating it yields CASSLKRTHNTGELFF.

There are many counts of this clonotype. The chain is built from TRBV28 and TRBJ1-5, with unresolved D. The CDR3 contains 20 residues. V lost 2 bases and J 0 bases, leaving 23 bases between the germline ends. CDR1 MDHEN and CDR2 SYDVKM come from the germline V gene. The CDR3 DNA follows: TGTGCCAGCAGTTTACCAAATTCGGGGATTCTCTCCGATAGCAATCAGCCCCAGCATTTT. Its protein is CASSLPNSGILSDSNQPQHF.

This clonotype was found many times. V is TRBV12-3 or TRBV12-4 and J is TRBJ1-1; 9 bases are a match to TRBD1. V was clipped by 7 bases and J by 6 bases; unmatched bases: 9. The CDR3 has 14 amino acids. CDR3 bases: TGTGCCAGCAACCCGGGACAGGGTTGGCCTGAAGCTTTCTTT. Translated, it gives CASNPGQGWPEAFF.

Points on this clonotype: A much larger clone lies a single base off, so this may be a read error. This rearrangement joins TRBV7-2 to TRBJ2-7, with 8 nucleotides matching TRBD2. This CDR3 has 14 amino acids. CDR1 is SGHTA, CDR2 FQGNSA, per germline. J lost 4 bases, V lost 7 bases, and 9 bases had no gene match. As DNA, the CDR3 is TGTGCCAGCACCGAAGGGACTAGAGGGTACGAGCAGTACTTC. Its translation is CASTEGTRGYEQYF.

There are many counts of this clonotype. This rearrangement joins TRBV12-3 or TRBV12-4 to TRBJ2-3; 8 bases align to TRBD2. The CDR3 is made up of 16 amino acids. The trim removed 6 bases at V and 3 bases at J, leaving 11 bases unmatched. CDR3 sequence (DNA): TGTGCCAGCAGGACCTTAAGCGGGAGAGGTACAGATACGCAGTATTTT. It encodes CASRTLSGRGTDTQYF.

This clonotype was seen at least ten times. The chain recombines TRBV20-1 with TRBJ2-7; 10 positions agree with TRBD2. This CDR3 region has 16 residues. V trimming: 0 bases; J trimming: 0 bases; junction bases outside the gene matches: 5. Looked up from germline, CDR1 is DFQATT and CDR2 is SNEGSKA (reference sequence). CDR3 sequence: CSARDLEREGSYEQYF. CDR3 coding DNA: TGCAGTGCTAGAGATCTCGAGCGGGAGGGCTCCTACGAGCAGTACTTC.

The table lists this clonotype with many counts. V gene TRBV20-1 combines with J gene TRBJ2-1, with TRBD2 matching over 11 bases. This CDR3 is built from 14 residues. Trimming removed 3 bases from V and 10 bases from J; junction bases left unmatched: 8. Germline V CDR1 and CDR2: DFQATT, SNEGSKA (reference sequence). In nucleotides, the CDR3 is TGCAGTGCTAGCCCTAGCGGGAGGCCGGAGGAGCAGTTCTTC. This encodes CSASPSGRPEEQFF.

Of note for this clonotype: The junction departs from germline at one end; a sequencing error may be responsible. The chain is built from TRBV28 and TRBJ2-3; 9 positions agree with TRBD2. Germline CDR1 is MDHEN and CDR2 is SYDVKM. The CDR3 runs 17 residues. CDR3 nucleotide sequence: TGTGCCAGCAGTTTAGGGCTAGCGGGGCCTACTACAGATACGCAATATTTT. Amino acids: CASSLGLAGPTTDTQYF.

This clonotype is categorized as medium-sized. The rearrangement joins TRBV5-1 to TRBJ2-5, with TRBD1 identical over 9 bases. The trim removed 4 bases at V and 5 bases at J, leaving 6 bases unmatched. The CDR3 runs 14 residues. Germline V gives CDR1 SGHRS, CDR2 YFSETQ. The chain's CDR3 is CASSPGTGTETQYF. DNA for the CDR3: TGCGCCAGCAGCCCTGGGACAGGGACGGAGACCCAGTACTTC.

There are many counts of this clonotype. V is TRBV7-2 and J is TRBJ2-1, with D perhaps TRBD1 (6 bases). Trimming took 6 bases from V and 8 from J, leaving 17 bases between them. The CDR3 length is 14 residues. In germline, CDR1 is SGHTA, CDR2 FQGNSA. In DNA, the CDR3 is TGTGCCAGCAGACTAGATACAGGGACCGATGAGCAGTTCTTC. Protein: CASRLDTGTDEQFF.

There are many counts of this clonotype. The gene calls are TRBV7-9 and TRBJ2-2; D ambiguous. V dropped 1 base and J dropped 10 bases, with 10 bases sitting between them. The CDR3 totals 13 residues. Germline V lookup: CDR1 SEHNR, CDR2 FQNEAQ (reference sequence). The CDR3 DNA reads TGTGCCAGCAGCTTAGGGTTCCCTTCGGAGCTGTTTTTT. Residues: CASSLGFPSELFF.

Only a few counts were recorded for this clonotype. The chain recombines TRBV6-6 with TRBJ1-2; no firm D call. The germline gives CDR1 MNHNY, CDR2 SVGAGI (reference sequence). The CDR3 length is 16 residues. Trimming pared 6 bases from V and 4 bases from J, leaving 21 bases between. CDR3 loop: CASSRPNRLPIYGYTF. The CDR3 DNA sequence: TGTGCCAGCAGCCGGCCCAACAGACTTCCAATCTATGGCTACACCTTC.

The CDR3 DNA reads TGCGCCAGCAGCATACCGCGATCTGTTGCCTGGCCCCAGCATTTT. It specifies CASSIPRSVAWPQHF. The chain is built from TRBV5-1 and TRBJ1-5; D call uncertain. Trimming shortened V by 4 bases and J by 9 bases, and 20 bases separated the two germline ends. The CDR3 length is 15 residues. From germline, CDR1 is SGHRS and CDR2 YFSETQ.

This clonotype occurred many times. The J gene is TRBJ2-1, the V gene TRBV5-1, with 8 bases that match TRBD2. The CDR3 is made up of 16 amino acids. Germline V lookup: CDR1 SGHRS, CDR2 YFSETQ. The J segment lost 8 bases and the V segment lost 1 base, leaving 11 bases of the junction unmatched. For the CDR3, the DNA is TGCGCCAGCAGCTTGCGTCCCAGCGGGAGTTCGGATGAGCAGTTCTTC. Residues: CASSLRPSGSSDEQFF.

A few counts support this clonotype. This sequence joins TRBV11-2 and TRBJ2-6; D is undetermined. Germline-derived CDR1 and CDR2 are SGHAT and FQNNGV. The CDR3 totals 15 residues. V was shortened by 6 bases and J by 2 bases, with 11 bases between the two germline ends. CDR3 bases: TGTGCCAGCAGTCACCACAAAGCTGGGGCCAACGTCCTGACTTTC. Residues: CASSHHKAGANVLTF.

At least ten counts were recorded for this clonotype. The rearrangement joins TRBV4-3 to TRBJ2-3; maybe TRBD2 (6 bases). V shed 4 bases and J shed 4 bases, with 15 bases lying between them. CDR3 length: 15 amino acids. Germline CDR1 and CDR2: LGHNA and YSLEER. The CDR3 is CASSRGVASPDTQYF. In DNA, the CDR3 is TGCGCCAGCAGCCGGGGGGTAGCGTCTCCAGATACGCAGTATTTT.

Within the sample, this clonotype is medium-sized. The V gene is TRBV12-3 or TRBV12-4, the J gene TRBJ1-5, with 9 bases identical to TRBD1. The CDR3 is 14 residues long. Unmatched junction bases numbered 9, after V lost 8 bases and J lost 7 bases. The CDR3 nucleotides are TGTGCCAGCGGCCTGGACAGGGGATGGCAGCCCCAGCATTTT. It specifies CASGLDRGWQPQHF.